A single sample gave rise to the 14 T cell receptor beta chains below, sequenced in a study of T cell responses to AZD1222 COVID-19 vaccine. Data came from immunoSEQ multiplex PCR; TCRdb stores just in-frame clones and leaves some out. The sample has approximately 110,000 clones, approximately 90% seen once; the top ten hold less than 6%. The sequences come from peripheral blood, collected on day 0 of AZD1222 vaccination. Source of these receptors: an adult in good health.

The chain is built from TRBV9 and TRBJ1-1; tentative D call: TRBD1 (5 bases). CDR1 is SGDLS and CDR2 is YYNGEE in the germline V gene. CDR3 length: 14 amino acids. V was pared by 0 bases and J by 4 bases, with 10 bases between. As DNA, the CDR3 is TGTGCCAGCAGCGTAGCGGGGGTGGGCACTGAAGCTTTCTTT. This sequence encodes CASSVAGVGTEAFF.

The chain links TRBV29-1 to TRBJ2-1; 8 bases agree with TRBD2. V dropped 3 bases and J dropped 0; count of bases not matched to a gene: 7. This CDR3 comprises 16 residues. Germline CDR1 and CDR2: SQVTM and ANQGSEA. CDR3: CSVDPNSGVSYNEQFF. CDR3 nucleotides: TGCAGCGTTGACCCTAATAGCGGGGTCTCCTACAATGAGCAGTTCTTC.

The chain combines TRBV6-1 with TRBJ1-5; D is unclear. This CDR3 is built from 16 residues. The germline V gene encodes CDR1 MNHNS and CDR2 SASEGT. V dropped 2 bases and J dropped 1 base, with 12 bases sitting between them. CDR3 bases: TGTGCCAGCAGTGAATCGGGCGGAGGGAGCAATCAGCCCCAGCATTTT. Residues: CASSESGGGSNQPQHF.

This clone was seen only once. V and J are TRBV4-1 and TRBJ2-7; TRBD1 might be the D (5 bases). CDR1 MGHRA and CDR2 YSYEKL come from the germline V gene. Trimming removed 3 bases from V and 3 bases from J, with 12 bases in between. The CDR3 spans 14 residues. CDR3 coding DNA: TGCGCCAGCAGCCAGATAGACAGAGACTACGAGCAGTACTTC. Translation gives CASSQIDRDYEQYF.

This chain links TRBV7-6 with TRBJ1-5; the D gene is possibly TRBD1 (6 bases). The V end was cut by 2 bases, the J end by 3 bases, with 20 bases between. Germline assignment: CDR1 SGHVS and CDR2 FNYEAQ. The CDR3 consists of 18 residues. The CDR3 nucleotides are TGTGCCAGCAGCTTAAACCCCCCGGGCAGGGGACCCAATCAGCCCCAGCATTTT. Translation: CASSLNPPGRGPNQPQHF.

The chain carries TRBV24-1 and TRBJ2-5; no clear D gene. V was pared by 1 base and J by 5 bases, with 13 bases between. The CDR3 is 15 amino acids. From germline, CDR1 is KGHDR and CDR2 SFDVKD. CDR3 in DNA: TGTGCCACCAGTGATTTTTGGGGATCTGGGGAGACCCAGTACTTC. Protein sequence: CATSDFWGSGETQYF.

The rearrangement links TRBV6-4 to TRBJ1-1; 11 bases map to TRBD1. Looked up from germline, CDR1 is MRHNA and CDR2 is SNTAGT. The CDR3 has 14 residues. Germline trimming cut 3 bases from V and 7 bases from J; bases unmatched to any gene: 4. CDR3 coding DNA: TGTGCCAGCAGTGAGGGACAGGGGGAGCATGAAGCTTTCTTT. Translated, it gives CASSEGQGEHEAFF.

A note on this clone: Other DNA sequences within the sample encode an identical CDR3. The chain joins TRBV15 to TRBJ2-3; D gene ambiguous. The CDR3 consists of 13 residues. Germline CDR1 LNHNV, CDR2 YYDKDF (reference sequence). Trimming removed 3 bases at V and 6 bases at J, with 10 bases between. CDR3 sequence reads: CATSRTLVDTQYF. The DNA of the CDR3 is TGTGCCACCAGCAGGACACTTGTTGATACGCAGTATTTT.

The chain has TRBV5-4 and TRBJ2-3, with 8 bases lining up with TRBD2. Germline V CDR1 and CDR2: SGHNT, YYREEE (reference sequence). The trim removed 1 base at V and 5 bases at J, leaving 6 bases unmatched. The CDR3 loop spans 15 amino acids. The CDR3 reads CASSLPGGAGDTQYF. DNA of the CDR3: TGTGCCAGCAGCTTGCCCGGGGGGGCGGGAGATACGCAGTATTTT.

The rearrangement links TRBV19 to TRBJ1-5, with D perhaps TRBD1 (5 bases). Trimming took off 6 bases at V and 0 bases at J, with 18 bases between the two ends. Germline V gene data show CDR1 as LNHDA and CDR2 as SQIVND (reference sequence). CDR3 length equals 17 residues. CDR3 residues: CASRTDSGGDSNQPQHF. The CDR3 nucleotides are TGTGCCAGTAGAACCGACTCTGGGGGGGATAGCAATCAGCCCCAGCATTTT.

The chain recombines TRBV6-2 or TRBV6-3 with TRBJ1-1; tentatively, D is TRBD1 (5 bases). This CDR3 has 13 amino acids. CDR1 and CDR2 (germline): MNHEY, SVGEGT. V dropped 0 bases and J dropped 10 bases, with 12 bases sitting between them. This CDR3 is CASSYSRGSGAFF. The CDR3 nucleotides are TGTGCCAGCAGTTACTCGAGGGGATCGGGAGCTTTCTTT.

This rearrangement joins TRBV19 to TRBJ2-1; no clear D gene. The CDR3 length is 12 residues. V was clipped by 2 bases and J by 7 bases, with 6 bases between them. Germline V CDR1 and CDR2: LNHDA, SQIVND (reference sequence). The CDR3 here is CASSIMENEQFF. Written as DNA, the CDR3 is TGTGCCAGTAGTATAATGGAGAATGAGCAGTTCTTC.

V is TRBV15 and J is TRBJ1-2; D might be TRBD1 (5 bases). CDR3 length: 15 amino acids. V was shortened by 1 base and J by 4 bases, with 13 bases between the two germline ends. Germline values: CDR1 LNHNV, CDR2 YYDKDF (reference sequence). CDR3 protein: CATSRVLGTSYGYTF. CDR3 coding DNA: TGTGCCACCAGCAGAGTTTTGGGGACCTCCTATGGCTACACCTTC.

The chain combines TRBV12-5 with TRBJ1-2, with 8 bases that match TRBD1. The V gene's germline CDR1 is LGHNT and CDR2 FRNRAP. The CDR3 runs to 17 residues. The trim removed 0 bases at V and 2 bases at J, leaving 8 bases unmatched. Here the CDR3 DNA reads TGTGCTAGTGGTTTGGTCCCCGGGACAGGAAAAAACTATGGCTACACCTTC. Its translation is CASGLVPGTGKNYGYTF. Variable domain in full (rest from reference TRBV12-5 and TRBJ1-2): DARVTQTPRHKVTEMGQEVTMRCQPILGHNTVFWYRQTMMQGLELLAYFRNRAPLDDSGMPKDRFSAEMPDATLATLKIQPSEPRDSAVYFCASGLVPGTGKNYGYTFGSGTRLTVV.